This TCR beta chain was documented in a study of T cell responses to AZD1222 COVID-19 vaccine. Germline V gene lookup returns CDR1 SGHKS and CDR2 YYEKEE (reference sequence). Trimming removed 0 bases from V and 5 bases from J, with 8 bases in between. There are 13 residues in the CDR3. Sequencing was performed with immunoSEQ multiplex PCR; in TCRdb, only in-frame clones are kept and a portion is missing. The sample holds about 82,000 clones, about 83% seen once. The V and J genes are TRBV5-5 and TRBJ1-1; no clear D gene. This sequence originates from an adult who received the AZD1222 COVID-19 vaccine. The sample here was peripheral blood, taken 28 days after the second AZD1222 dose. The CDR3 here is CASSLVGKTEAFF. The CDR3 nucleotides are TGTGCCAGCAGCTTGGTTGGCAAAACTGAAGCTTTCTTT.